Included here is one T cell receptor beta chain sequence, with context. The data belong to a study of blood T cell repertoires in COVID-19. Residents of about two dozen US areas, aged roughly 18 to 89 years, made up the participants. Germline CDR1 and CDR2: SGHVS and FQNEAQ. Trimming left V 5 bases short and J 6 bases short, with 18 bases between. The CDR3 consists of 15 residues. As handled by the study authors: Counts of nucleated cells, estimated from reference gene primer amplification, were obtained. Profiling relied on immunoSEQ multiplex PCR, and the TCRdb table lists in-frame clones only, not all of them. Clone size and V and J calls were adopted from that table, with D and trimming inferred from the DNA. The table has 150,000 to 200,000 clones, 76% seen once.

V gene TRBV7-8 combines with J gene TRBJ2-3; the D gene is possibly TRBD2 (6 bases). Sample: PBMCs or T cells enriched from blood (not recorded which). The TCR comes from a woman between 50 and 59 years old with acute COVID-19. In DNA form, the CDR3 reads TGTGCCAGCAGCCCGACTAGGGCTCCCCGTGATACGCAGTATTTT. This codes for CASSPTRAPRDTQYF.